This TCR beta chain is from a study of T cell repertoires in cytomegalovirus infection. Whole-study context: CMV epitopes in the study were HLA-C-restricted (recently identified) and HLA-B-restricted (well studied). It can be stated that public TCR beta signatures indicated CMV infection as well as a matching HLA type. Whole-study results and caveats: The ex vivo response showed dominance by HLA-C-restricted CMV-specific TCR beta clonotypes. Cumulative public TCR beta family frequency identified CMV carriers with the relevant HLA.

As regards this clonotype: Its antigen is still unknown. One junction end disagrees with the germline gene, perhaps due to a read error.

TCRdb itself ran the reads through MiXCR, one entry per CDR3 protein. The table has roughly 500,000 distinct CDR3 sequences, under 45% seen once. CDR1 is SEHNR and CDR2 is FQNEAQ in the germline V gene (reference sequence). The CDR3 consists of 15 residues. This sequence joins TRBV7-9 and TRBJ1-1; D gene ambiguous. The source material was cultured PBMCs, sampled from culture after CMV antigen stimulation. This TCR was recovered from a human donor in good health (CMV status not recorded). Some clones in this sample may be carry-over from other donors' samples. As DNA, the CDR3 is TGTGCCAGCAGCGTAGCGCGGTACAGGAACACTGAAGCTTTCTTT. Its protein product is CASSVARYRNTEAFF. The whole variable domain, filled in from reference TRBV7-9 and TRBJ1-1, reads DTGVSQNPRHKITKRGQNVTFRCDPISEHNRLYWYRQTLGQGPEFLTYFQNEAQLEKSRLLSDRFSAERPKGSFSTLEIQRTEQGDSAMYLCASSVARYRNTEAFFGQGTRLTVV.